These 23 T cell receptor beta chains were all obtained from the same sample, sequenced in a study of neurological immune-mediated disorders. One entry per CDR3 protein results from TCRdb running MiXCR on the 5' RACE reads. Of fewer than 20,000 distinct CDR3 sequences in the sample, 27% were seen once. Sequencing was carried out using PBMCs. The receptors shown here come from a man aged 50 or older with HTLV-1-associated myelopathy (HAM/TSP).

This chain's CDR3 is CSARDATGGFGNTIYF. DNA of the CDR3: TGCAGTGCTAGAGACGCGACAGGGGGATTTGGAAACACCATATATTTT. The genes are TRBV20-1 and TRBJ1-3; 9 bases line up with TRBD1. The trim removed 0 bases at V and 3 bases at J, leaving 6 bases unmatched. This CDR3 spans 16 amino acids. Germline CDR1 reads DFQATT; CDR2 reads SNEGSKA (reference sequence).

This clonotype was detected many times. V and J are TRBV20-1 and TRBJ2-7; D gene unclear. Trimming took off 5 bases at V and 5 bases at J, with 7 bases between the two ends. The germline V gene encodes CDR1 DFQATT and CDR2 SNEGSKA (reference sequence). This CDR3 contains 10 residues. The CDR3, as DNA: TGCAGTGCTTTCCTGGACGAGCAGTACTTC. Translated: CSAFLDEQYF.

The V call is TRBV5-1, the J call TRBJ2-7; D is possibly TRBD1 (9 bases). Trimming cost V 1 base and J 2 bases, with 16 bases left between them. The CDR3 has 16 residues. CDR1 is SGHRS, CDR2 YFSETQ, per germline. The CDR3 sequence is CASSLTGGDRAYEQYF. As DNA, the CDR3 is TGCGCCAGCAGCTTGACCGGGGGGGACAGGGCCTACGAGCAGTACTTC. Combining the CDR3 with reference TRBV5-1 and TRBJ2-7 gives the whole variable domain KAGVTQTPRYLIKTRGQQVTLSCSPISGHRSVSWYQQTPGQGLQFLFEYFSETQRNKGNFPGRFSGRQFSNSRSEMNVSTLELGDSALYLCASSLTGGDRAYEQYFGPGTRLTVT.

This rearrangement joins TRBV20-1 to TRBJ2-7, with D unclear. Between the trimmed V and J ends, which lost 4 bases and 5 bases, there was a span of 15 bases. The CDR3 runs 13 residues. The germline gives CDR1 DFQATT, CDR2 SNEGSKA (reference sequence). CDR3 bases: TGCAGTGCTATACCGATGGTGGGCGACGAGCAGTACTTC. Its translation: CSAIPMVGDEQYF.

Comment on this clonotype: Compared with germline, one end of the junction differs, possibly owing to a read error. The rearrangement links TRBV14 to TRBJ1-6; D unclear. Germline V gene sequence: CDR1 SGHDN, CDR2 FVKESK. CDR3 length: 17 residues. The CDR3 protein is CASSQGRPSSYNSPIHF. The CDR3 region has the DNA TGTGCCAGCAGCCAAGGCAGGCCGAGCTCCTATAATTCACCCATCCACTTT.

Sample share makes this clonotype medium-sized (0.01 to 0.1%). The chain couples TRBV15 to TRBJ1-3, with D maybe TRBD1 (6 bases). The CDR3 runs 14 residues. V gave up 7 bases and J gave up 3 bases, with 13 bases separating them. Germline V gene lookup returns CDR1 LNHNV and CDR2 YYDKDF (reference sequence). CDR3 in amino acids: CATNTGLIGNTIYF. DNA of the CDR3: TGTGCCACCAACACAGGGCTTATTGGAAACACCATATATTTT.

This clonotype was observed a few times. The V gene is TRBV29-1, the J gene TRBJ2-5, with D unclear. The length of the CDR3 is 11 residues. Germline CDR1 reads SQVTM; CDR2 reads ANQGSEA. V dropped 3 bases and J dropped 7 bases, with 9 bases sitting between them. The CDR3 nucleotides are TGCAGCGTTGATTATCGCGCGACCCAGTACTTC. Its translation: CSVDYRATQYF.

With regard to this clonotype: A much larger clone sits a single nucleotide away, making a read error possible. DNA of the CDR3: TGTGCCAGCAGAGTCGACGAGCAGTTCTTC. Amino acids: CASRVDEQFF. This rearrangement joins TRBV6-2 or TRBV6-3 to TRBJ2-1, with unresolved D. V shed 6 bases and J shed 10 bases, with 7 bases lying between them. The CDR3 length is 10 residues. Germline V gene lookup returns CDR1 MNHEY and CDR2 SVGEGT.

The chain combines TRBV5-1 with TRBJ1-1, with a weak D call TRBD1 (5 bases). There are 15 residues in the CDR3. Trimming left V 2 bases short and J 2 bases short, with 13 bases between. Per germline, CDR1 SGHRS and CDR2 YFSETQ. The CDR3 region has the DNA TGCGCCAGCAGCTTTACCGGGACGACAAACACTGAAGCTTTCTTT. Encoded protein: CASSFTGTTNTEAFF.

The rearrangement uses TRBV7-6 and TRBJ2-3; TRBD2 is a possible D gene (5 bases). V lost 10 bases and J lost 1, with 15 bases in between. Germline CDR1 is SGHVS and CDR2 is FNYEAQ. The CDR3 length is 14 residues. The CDR3 protein is CANLRGKGTDTQYF. The CDR3 DNA is TGTGCCAACCTCCGGGGTAAGGGCACAGATACGCAGTATTTT.

The chain joins TRBV5-1 to TRBJ1-1, with a possible D match to TRBD1 (6 bases). Trimming took off 0 bases at V and 1 base at J, with 10 bases between the two ends. CDR1 and CDR2 from the germline V gene are SGHRS and YFSETQ. CDR3 length: 15 residues. The CDR3 here is CASSLGDNSNTEAFF. In DNA, the CDR3 is TGCGCCAGCAGCTTGGGGGACAACTCGAACACTGAAGCTTTCTTT.

This clonotype was counted only a few times. The V gene is TRBV10-2, the J gene TRBJ1-3; D is unclear. V lost 4 bases, J lost 0 bases, and 7 bases lay in between. This CDR3 contains 14 residues. Germline CDR1 WSHSY, CDR2 SAAADI. The DNA of the CDR3 is TGCGCCAGCAGTGTCGGGATCTCTGGAAACACCATATATTTT. Its protein is CASSVGISGNTIYF.

This clonotype was counted between two and nine times. The chain has TRBV5-4 and TRBJ2-1; 7 nucleotides agree with TRBD2. After removal of 2 bases from V and 4 bases from J, the junction contained 6 bases not matched to a gene. The CDR3 is made up of 15 amino acids. Per the germline V gene, CDR1 is SGHNT and CDR2 is YYREEE (reference sequence). CDR3 sequence reads: CASSLSGSGYNEQFF. The CDR3 DNA is TGTGCCAGCAGCTTATCTGGTAGCGGGTACAATGAGCAGTTCTTC.

This clonotype was counted a few times. The J gene is TRBJ2-1, the V gene TRBV20-1; weak D call: TRBD2 (5 bases). Germline V gene lookup returns CDR1 DFQATT and CDR2 SNEGSKA (reference sequence). This CDR3 comprises 15 residues. Trimming cost V 0 bases and J 0 bases, with 9 bases left between them. The CDR3 reads CSARDLRASYNEQFF. The DNA for the CDR3 is TGCAGTGCTAGAGACTTGCGGGCCTCCTACAATGAGCAGTTCTTC.

This clonotype was detected ten times or more. The chain recombines TRBV27 with TRBJ2-5; no clear D. The length of the CDR3 is 15 residues. Trimming removed 6 bases at V and 9 bases at J, with 23 bases between. The germline CDR1 and CDR2 sequences are MNHEY and SMNVEV (reference sequence). CDR3 DNA sequence: TGTGCCAGCAGCATGGTCTCCGGACGTACATTTCCCCAGTACTTC. Translation: CASSMVSGRTFPQYF.

This chain links TRBV6-2 or TRBV6-3 with TRBJ2-7; no clear D gene. The CDR3 is 15 residues long. The V end lost 5 bases, the J end lost 4 bases, and 18 bases lay between the germline ends. Germline assignment: CDR1 MNHEY and CDR2 SVGEGT. The CDR3 DNA sequence: TGTGCCAGCAGTCAACCGTTGGCCGGAATTTACGAGCAGTACTTC. Encoded protein: CASSQPLAGIYEQYF.

About this clonotype itself: Its ends do not fully match the called genes, so a read error is possible. V is TRBV9 and J is TRBJ2-3; D unresolved. CDR1 and CDR2 from the germline V gene are SGDLS and YYNGEE. The CDR3 runs to 15 residues. The CDR3 DNA is TGTGCCAGCAGCGTAGGGCCGGACGGCACATATACGCAGTATTTT. It translates to CASSVGPDGTYTQYF.

The V gene is TRBV12-3 or TRBV12-4, the J gene TRBJ1-5; TRBD1 aligns across 9 bases. V lost 3 bases and J lost 2; bases outside the gene matches: 2. The CDR3 totals 15 residues. CDR3 region: CASSLTGGGNQPQHF. The CDR3 nucleotides read TGTGCCAGCAGTTTGACAGGGGGAGGCAATCAGCCCCAGCATTTT.

The chain recombines TRBV20-1 with TRBJ1-1; 9 nucleotides match TRBD1. Germline trimming cut 2 bases from V and 7 bases from J; bases unmatched to any gene: 11. The germline V gene has CDR1 DFQATT and CDR2 SNEGSKA (reference sequence). The CDR3 is 15 amino acids. In DNA form, the CDR3 reads TGCAGTGCTAGAAAAGGACAGGGGCACGGCGGTGAAGCTTTCTTT. Encoded protein: CSARKGQGHGGEAFF.

V gene TRBV29-1 combines with J gene TRBJ2-3; D gene uncertain. This CDR3 region has 15 residues. From germline, CDR1 is SQVTM and CDR2 ANQGSEA. Deletions cut 7 bases from V and 2 bases from J, with 19 bases between. The CDR3 coding sequence is TGCAGCGCCGAAGGTACGGCAGAGATCACAGATACGCAGTATTTT. This translates into CSAEGTAEITDTQYF.

This clonotype was detected a few times. The chain carries TRBV10-2 and TRBJ1-4; weak D call: TRBD1 (5 bases). Germline V CDR1 and CDR2: WSHSY, SAAADI. V shed 4 bases and J shed 2 bases, with 11 bases lying between them. CDR3 length: 15 residues. The CDR3, as DNA: TGCGCCAGCAGTGTCAGTGGGGCGACTAATGAAAAACTGTTTTTT. It specifies CASSVSGATNEKLFF.

The chain carries TRBV5-1 and TRBJ2-1; D gene uncertain. Germline V CDR1 and CDR2: SGHRS, YFSETQ. V was clipped by 1 base and J by 0 bases, with 11 bases between them. This CDR3 is 16 amino acids long. CDR3 nucleotides: TGCGCCAGCAGCTTGCTACGGCCGAGCTCCTACAATGAGCAGTTCTTC. This encodes CASSLLRPSSYNEQFF.

This clonotype is medium-sized (0.01 to 0.1%) by share. The chain joins TRBV20-1 to TRBJ1-5; TRBD1 agrees at 8 bases. V lost 3 bases to trimming and J lost 3 bases; unmatched junction nucleotides: 4. This CDR3 spans 14 amino acids. Germline CDR1 DFQATT, CDR2 SNEGSKA (reference sequence). DNA of the CDR3: TGCAGTGCTAGCAGGGGGCCCCACAATCAGCCCCAGCATTTT. Translated: CSASRGPHNQPQHF.